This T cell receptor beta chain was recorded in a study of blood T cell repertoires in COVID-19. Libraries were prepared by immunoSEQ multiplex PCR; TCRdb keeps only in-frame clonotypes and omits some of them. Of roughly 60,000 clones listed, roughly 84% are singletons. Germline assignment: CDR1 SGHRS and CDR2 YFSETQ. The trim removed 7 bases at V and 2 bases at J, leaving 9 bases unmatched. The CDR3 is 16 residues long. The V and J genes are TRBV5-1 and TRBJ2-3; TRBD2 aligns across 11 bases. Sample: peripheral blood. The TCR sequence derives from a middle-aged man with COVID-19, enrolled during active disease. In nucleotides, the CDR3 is TGCGCCAGCGGGAACATAGCGGGAGGGCCCACAGATACGCAGTATTTT. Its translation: CASGNIAGGPTDTQYF. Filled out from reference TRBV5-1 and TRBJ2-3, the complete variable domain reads KAGVTQTPRYLIKTRGQQVTLSCSPISGHRSVSWYQQTPGQGLQFLFEYFSETQRNKGNFPGRFSGRQFSNSRSEMNVSTLELGDSALYLCASGNIAGGPTDTQYFGPGTRLTVL.